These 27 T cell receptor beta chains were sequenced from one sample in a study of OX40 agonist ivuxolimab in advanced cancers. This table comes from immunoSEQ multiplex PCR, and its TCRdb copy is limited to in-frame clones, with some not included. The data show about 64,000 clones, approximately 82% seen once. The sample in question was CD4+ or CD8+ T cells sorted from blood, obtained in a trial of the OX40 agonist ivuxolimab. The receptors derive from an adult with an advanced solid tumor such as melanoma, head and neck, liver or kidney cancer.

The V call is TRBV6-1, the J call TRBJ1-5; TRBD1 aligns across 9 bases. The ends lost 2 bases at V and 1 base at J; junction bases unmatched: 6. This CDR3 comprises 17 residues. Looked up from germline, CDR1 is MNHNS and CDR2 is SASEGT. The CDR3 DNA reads TGTGCCAGCAGTGAAAGGGGACAGGGTCTGAGCAATCAGCCCCAGCATTTT. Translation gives CASSERGQGLSNQPQHF.

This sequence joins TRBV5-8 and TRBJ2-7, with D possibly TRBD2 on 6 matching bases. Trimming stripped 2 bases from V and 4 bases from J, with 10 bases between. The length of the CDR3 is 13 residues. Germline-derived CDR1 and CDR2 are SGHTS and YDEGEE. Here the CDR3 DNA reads TGTGCCAGCAGCTTCGGAGGACTATACGAGCAGTACTTC. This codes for CASSFGGLYEQYF.

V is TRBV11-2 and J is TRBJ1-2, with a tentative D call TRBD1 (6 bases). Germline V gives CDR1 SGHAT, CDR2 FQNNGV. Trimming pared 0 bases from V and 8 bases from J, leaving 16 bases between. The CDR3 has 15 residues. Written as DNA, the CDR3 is TGTGCCAGCAGCTTAGAGTCTACAGGGAGAGAGGGCTACACCTTC. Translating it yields CASSLESTGREGYTF.

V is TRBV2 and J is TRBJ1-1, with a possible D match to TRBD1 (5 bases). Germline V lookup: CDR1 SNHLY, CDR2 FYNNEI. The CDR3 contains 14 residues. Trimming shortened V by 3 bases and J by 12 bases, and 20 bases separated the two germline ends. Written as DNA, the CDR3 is TGTGCCAGCAGTGACGAGGCGACAGTTGTCGGGACTTTCTTT. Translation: CASSDEATVVGTFF.

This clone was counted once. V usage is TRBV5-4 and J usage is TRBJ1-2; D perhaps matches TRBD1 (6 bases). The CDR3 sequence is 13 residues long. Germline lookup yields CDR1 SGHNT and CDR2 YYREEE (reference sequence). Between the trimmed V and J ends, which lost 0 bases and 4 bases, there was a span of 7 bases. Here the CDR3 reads CASSLGGGYGYTF. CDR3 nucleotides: TGTGCCAGCAGCTTGGGAGGGGGCTATGGCTACACCTTC. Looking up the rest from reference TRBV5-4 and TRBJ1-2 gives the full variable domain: ETGVTQSPTHLIKTRGQQVTLRCSSQSGHNTVSWYQQALGQGPQFIFQYYREEENGRGNFPPRFSGLQFPNYSSELNVNALELDDSALYLCASSLGGGYGYTFGSGTRLTVV.

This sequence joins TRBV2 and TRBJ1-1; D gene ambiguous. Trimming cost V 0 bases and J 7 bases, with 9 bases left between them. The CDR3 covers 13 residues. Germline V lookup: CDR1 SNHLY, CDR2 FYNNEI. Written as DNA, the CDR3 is TGTGCCAGCAGTGAAGCGCCCGAGGGTGAAGCTTTCTTT. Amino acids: CASSEAPEGEAFF.

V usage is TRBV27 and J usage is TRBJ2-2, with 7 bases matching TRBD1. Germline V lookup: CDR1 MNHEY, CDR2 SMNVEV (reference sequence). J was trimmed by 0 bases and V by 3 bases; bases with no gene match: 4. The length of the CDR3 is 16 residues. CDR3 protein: CASSFGDRSNTGELFF. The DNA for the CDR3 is TGTGCCAGCAGTTTCGGGGACAGATCGAACACCGGGGAGCTGTTTTTT.

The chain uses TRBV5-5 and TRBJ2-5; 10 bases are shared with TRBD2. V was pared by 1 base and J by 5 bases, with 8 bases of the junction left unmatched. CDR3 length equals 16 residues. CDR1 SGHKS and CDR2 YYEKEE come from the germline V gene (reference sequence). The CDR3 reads CASSLFSGRSQETQYF. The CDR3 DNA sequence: TGTGCCAGCAGCTTGTTTAGCGGGAGGTCCCAGGAGACCCAGTACTTC. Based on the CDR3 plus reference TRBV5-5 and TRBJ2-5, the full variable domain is DAGVTQSPTHLIKTRGQQVTLRCSPISGHKSVSWYQQVLGQGPQFIFQYYEKEERGRGNFPDRFSARQFPNYSSELNVNALLLGDSALYLCASSLFSGRSQETQYFGPGTRLLVL.

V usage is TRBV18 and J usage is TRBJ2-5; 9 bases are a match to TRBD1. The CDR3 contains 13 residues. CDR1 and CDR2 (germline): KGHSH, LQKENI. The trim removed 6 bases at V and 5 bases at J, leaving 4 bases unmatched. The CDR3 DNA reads TGTGCCAGCTCGGGACAGGGACGGGAGACCCAGTACTTC. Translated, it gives CASSGQGRETQYF. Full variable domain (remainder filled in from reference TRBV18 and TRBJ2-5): NAGVMQNPRHLVRRRGQEARLRCSPMKGHSHVYWYRQLPEEGLKFMVYLQKENIIDESGMPKERFSAEFPKEGPSILRIQQVVRGDSAAYFCASSGQGRETQYFGPGTRLLVL.

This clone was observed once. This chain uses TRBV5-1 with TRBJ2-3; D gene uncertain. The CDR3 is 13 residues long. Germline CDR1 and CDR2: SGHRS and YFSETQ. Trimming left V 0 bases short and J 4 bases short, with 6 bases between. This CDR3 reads CASSLAGADTQYF. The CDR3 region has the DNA TGCGCCAGCAGCTTGGCCGGCGCAGATACGCAGTATTTT.

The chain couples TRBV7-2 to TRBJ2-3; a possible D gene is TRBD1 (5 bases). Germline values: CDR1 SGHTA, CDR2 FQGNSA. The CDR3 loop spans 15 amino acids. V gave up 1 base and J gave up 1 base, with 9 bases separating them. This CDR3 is CASSLGGFGTDTQYF. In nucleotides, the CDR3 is TGTGCCAGCAGCTTAGGGGGCTTTGGCACAGATACGCAGTATTTT.

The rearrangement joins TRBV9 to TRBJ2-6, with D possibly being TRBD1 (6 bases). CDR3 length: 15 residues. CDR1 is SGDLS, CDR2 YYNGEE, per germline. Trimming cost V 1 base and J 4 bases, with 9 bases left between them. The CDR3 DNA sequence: TGTGCCAGCAGCGTACAGGGGTCCGGGGCCAACGTCCTGACTTTC. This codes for CASSVQGSGANVLTF.

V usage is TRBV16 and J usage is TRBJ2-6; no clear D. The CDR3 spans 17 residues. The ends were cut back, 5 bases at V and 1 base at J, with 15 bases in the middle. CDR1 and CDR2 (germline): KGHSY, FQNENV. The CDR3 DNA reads TGTGCCAGCAGCGAGTTCTCGAGGCGTTCTGGGGCCAACGTCCTGACTTTC. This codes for CASSEFSRRSGANVLTF.

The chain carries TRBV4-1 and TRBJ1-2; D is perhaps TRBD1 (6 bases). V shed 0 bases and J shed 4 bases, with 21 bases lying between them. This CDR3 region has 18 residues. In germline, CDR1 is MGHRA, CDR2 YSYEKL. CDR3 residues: CASSQERSPGQHSYGYTF. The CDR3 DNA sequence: TGCGCCAGCAGCCAAGAAAGGAGTCCCGGACAGCACTCCTATGGCTACACCTTC.

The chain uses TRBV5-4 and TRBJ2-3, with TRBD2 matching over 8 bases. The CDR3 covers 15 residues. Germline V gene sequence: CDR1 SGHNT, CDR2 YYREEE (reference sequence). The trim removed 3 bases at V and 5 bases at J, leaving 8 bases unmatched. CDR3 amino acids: CASSSVGGAVDTQYF. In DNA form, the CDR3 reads TGTGCCAGCAGCTCCGTCGGGGGGGCCGTAGATACGCAGTATTTT. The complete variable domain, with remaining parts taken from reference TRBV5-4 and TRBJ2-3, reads ETGVTQSPTHLIKTRGQQVTLRCSSQSGHNTVSWYQQALGQGPQFIFQYYREEENGRGNFPPRFSGLQFPNYSSELNVNALELDDSALYLCASSSVGGAVDTQYFGPGTRLTVL.

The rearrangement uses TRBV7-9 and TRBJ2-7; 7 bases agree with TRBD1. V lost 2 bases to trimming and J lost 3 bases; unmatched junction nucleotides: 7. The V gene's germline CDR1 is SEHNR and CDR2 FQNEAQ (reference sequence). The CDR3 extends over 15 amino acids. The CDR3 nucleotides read TGTGCCAGCAGCTTACCTTATACAGGGGACTACGAGCAGTACTTC. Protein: CASSLPYTGDYEQYF.

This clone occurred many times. CDR3 protein: CASSLAGDRGQPQHF. The CDR3 nucleotides read TGTGCCAGCAGCTTAGCTGGAGACAGAGGGCAGCCCCAGCATTTT. The rearrangement uses TRBV7-9 and TRBJ1-5, with D possibly matching TRBD1 (5 bases). V lost 0 bases and J lost 7, with 13 bases in between. There are 15 residues in the CDR3. Germline CDR1 SEHNR, CDR2 FQNEAQ (reference sequence).

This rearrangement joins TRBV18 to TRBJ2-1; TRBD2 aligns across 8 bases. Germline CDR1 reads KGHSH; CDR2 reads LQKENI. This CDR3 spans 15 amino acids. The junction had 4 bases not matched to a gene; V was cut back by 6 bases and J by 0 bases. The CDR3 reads CASSLSGDSYNEQFF. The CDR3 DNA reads TGTGCCAGCTCCCTTAGCGGGGACTCCTACAATGAGCAGTTCTTC.

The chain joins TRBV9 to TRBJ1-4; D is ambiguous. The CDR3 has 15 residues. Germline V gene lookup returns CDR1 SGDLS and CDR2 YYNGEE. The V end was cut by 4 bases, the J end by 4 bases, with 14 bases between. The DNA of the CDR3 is TGTGCCAGCAGCCTGATCGGGGTGGGTAATGAAAAACTGTTTTTT. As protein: CASSLIGVGNEKLFF.

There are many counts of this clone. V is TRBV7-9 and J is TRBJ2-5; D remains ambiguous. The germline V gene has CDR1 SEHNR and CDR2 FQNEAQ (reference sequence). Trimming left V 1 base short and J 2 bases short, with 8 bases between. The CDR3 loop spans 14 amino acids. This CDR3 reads CASSLGPFQETQYF. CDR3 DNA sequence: TGTGCCAGCAGCTTAGGTCCGTTTCAAGAGACCCAGTACTTC.

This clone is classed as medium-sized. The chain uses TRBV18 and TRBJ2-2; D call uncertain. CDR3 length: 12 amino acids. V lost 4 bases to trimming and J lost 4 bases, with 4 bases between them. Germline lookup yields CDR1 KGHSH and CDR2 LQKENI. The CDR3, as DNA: TGTGCCAGCTCACAGAGCACCGGGGAGCTGTTTTTT. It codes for CASSQSTGELFF.

The DNA of the CDR3 is TGTGCCAGCAGCCGATCCGGGCTCTCGGGGAATGAGCAGTTCTTC. Translation gives CASSRSGLSGNEQFF. The rearrangement joins TRBV7-3 to TRBJ2-1; D possibly corresponds to TRBD2 (5 bases). The CDR3 consists of 15 residues. In germline, CDR1 is SGHTA, CDR2 FQGTGA. Between the trimmed V and J ends, which lost 5 bases and 7 bases, there was a span of 18 bases.

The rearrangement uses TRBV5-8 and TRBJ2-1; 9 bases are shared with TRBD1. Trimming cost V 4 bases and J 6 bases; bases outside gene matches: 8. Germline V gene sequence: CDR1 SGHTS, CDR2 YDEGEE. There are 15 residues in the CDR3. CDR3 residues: CASSAGQGIRNEQFF. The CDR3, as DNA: TGTGCCAGCAGCGCAGGACAGGGGATTCGCAATGAGCAGTTCTTC.

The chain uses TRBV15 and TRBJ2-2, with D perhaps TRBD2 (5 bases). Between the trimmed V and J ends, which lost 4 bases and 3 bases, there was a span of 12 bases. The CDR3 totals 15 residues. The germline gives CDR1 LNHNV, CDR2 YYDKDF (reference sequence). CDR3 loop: CATSTPKRDTGELFF. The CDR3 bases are TGTGCCACCAGCACCCCTAAGAGGGACACCGGGGAGCTGTTTTTT. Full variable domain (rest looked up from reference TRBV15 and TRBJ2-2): DAMVIQNPRYQVTQFGKPVTLSCSQTLNHNVMYWYQQKSSQAPKLLFHYYDKDFNNEADTPDNFQSRRPNTSFCFLDIRSPGLGDTAMYLCATSTPKRDTGELFFGEGSRLTVL.

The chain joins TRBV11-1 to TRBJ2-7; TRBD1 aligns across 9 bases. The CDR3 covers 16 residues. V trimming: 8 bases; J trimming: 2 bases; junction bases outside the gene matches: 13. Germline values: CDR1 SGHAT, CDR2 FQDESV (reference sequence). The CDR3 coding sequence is TGTGCCAGCGGCCTAGTGGGGACAGGGCAGACCTACGAGCAGTACTTC. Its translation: CASGLVGTGQTYEQYF.

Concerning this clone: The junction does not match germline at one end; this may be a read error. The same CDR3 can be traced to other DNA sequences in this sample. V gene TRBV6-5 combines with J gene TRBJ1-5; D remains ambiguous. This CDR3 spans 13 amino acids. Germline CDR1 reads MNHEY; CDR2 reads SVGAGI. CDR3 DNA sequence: TGCGCCAGCAGTTACTCCGAGAATCAGCCCCAGCATTTT. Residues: CASSYSENQPQHF.

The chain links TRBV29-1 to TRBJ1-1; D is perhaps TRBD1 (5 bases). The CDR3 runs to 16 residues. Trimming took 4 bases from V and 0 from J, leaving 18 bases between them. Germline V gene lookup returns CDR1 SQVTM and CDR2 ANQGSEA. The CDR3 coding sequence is TGCAGCGTTGGATCTACAGGCCCGAGATTGAACACTGAAGCTTTCTTT. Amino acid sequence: CSVGSTGPRLNTEAFF.